This T cell receptor (beta chain) was captured by sequencing in a study of technical replicates of blood from several donors. The assay was immunoSEQ multiplex PCR, and TCRdb's table has in-frame clones only and misses some. The sample has roughly 76,000 clones; 70% to 90% are singletons. This clone was seen a single time. The TCR sequence derives from a human donor in good health. Some clones in this sample may be carry-over from other donors' samples. The sequencing input was PBMCs.

The CDR3 bases are TGTGCCAGCTCACCAATTTCCAGCGGGAGGAACACCGGGGAGCTGTTTTTT. Encoded protein: CASSPISSGRNTGELFF. The chain combines TRBV18 with TRBJ2-2, with TRBD2 matching 8 bases. CDR1 is KGHSH, CDR2 LQKENI, per germline. J was trimmed by 1 base and V by 2 bases; bases with no gene match: 6. The CDR3 loop spans 17 amino acids.